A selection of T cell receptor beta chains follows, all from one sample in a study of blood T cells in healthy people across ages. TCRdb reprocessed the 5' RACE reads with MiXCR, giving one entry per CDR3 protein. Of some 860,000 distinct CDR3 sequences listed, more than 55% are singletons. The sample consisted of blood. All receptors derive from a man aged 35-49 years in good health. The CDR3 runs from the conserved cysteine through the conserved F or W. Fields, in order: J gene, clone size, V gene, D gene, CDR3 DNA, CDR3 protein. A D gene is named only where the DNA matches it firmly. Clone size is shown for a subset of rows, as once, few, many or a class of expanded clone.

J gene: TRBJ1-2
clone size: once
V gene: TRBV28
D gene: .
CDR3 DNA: TGTGCCAGCAGGAAAAGTCACCGAACAGGGTTCTATGGCTACACCTTC
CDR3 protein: CASRKSHRTGFYGYTF

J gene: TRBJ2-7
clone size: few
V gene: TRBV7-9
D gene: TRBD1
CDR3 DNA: TGTGCCAGCAGCTATAACCGGCGGACAGGGGAATCCTACGAGCAGTACTTC
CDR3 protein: CASSYNRRTGESYEQYF

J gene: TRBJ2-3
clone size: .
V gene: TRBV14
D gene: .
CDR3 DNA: TGTGCCAGCAGCCAAGGAGTACTGGTGACAGATACGCAGTATTTT
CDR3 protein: CASSQGVLVTDTQYF

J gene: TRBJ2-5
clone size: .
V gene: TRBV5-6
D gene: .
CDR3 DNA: TGTGCCAGCAGCCGACAGGAGTACCAAGAGACCCAGTACTTC
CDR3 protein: CASSRQEYQETQYF

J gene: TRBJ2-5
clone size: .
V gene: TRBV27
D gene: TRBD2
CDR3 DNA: TGTGCCAGCAGTTTGATGGGAGGGAAGCGGGAGGGCCGGGAGACCCAGTACTTC
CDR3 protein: CASSLMGGKREGRETQYF

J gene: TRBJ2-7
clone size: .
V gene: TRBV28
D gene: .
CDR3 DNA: TGTGCCAGCAGTTTTCTTGGCGGCTACAATGAGCAGTACTTC
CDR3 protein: CASSFLGGYNEQYF

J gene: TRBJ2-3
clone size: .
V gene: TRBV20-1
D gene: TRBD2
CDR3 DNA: TGCAGTGCTTCCCTACGGGCTAGCGGGGGGGCTTCAGATACGCAGTATTTT
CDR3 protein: CSASLRASGGASDTQYF

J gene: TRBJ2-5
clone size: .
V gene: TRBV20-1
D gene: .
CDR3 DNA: TGCAGTGCTGCCAGCCGGGGATCAATTAGGGACCTGTACTTC
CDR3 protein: CSAASRGSIRDLYF

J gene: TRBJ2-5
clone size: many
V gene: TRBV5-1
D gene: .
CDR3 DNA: TGCGCCAGCAGCTTGGACGGCCAAGAGACCCAGTACTTC
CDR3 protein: CASSLDGQETQYF

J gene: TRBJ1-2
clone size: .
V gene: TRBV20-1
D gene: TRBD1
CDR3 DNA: TGCAGTGCTAGACAGGGGGCTAACTATGGCTACACCTTC
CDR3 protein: CSARQGANYGYTF

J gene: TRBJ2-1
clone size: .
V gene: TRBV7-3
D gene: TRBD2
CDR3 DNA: TGTGCCAGCAGCTTCCGGGAAGCGGGAGTGGACAATGAGCAGTTCTTC
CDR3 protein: CASSFREAGVDNEQFF

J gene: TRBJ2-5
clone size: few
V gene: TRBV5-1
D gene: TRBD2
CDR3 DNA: TGCGCCAGCATCGTGGGACTAGCCGACCTGTGGACCCAGTACTTC
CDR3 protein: CASIVGLADLWTQYF

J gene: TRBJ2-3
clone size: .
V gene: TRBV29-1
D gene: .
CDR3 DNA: TGCAGCTCGCGCACAGATACGCAGTATTTT
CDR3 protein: CSSRTDTQYF

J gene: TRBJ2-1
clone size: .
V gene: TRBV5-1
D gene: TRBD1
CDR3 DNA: TGCGCCAGCAGCGGGAACCGGGACAGTGAGCAGTTCTTC
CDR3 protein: CASSGNRDSEQFF

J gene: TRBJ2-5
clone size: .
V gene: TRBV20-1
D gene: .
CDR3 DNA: TGCAGTGCTAGAGGAGCAGTGGGAGGCCAAGAGACCCAGTACTTC
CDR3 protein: CSARGAVGGQETQYF

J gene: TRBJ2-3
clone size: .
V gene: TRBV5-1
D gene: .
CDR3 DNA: TGCGCCAGCAGCCTCATTGGCGGGCACAGCACAGATACGCAGTATTTT
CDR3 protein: CASSLIGGHSTDTQYF

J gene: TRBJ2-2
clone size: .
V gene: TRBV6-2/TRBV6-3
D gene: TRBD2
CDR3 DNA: TGTGCCAGCAGCCCTAGCGGGGGGTTTGCCGGGGAGCTGTTTTTT
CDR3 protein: CASSPSGGFAGELFF

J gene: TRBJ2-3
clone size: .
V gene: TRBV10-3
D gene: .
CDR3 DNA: TGTGCCATCAGTGAGGAGGGACGCACAGATACGCAGTATTTT
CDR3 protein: CAISEEGRTDTQYF

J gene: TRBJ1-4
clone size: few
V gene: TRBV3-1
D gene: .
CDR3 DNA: TGTGCCAGCAGCCTATCCGGGGCCGTGGATGAAAAACTGTTTTTT
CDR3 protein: CASSLSGAVDEKLFF

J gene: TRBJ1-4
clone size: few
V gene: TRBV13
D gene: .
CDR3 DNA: TGTGCCAGCAGTCTGCCCCGGGATAGGGGCGTGAATGAAAAACTGTTTTTT
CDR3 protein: CASSLPRDRGVNEKLFF

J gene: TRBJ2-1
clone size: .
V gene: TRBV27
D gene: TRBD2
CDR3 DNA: TGTGCCAGCAGGTTTGGGGCGGGAGGGCATTATGAGCAGTTCTTC
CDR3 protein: CASRFGAGGHYEQFF

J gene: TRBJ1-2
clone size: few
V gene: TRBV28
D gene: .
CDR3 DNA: TGTGCCAGCAGGCCGCGGCACTATGGCTACACCTTC
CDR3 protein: CASRPRHYGYTF